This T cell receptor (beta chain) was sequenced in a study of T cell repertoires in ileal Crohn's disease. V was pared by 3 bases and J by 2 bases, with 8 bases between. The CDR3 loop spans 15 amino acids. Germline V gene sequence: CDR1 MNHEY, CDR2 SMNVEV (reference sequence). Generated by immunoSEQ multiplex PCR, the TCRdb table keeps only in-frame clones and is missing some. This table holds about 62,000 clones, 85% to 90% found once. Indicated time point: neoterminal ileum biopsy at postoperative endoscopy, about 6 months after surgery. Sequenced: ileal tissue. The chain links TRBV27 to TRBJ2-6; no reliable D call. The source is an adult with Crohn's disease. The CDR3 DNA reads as TGTGCCAGCAGTTTTGAGGCGACTGGGGCCAACGTCCTGACTTTC. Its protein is CASSFEATGANVLTF.